Listed below are T cell receptor beta chains from one sample, sequenced in a study of T cells in Graves' hyperthyroidism and ophthalmopathy. TCRdb processed the multiplex PCR reads anew with MiXCR; each CDR3 protein has one entry. Of 550,000 to 700,000 distinct CDR3 sequences listed, about 43% are singletons. Sample: peripheral blood or thyroid tissue (not recorded which). These receptors originate from an adult woman with Graves' disease, either hyperthyroidism or ophthalmopathy (not recorded which). Both conserved end residues are part of each CDR3. Fields, in order: V gene, D gene, clone size, J gene, CDR3 DNA, CDR3 protein. D genes are given only for firm matches. Only part of the rows carry a size: once, few, many, or a class if the clone is expanded.

>TRBV10-3|TRBD1|once|TRBJ1-5
TGTGCCATCGGACAGGAAACCCAGCCCCAGCATTTT
CAIGQETQPQHF
>TRBV15|NA|NA|TRBJ1-1
TGTGCCACCAGCAGAGTAGCCGGGGCGCGGAGGACTGAAGCTTTCTTT
CATSRVAGARRTEAFF
>TRBV29-1|TRBD2|NA|TRBJ2-7
TGCAGCGTTGTGACTAGCGGGAGGGCCTACGAGCAGTACTTC
CSVVTSGRAYEQYF
>TRBV10-3|NA|NA|TRBJ1-1
TGTGCCATCAGTGACGGGGTACGGGCCTTCTTT
CAISDGVRAFF
>TRBV19|TRBD2|NA|TRBJ2-5
TGTGCCAGTAGTACCATAGCGGGACTCTCAGAGACCCAGTACTTC
CASSTIAGLSETQYF
>TRBV24-1|NA|NA|TRBJ2-7
TGTGCCACCAGCCCCGGAGGCTACTCCTACGAGCAGTACTTC
CATSPGGYSYEQYF
>TRBV7-8|NA|NA|TRBJ2-7
TGTGCCAGCAGCGGTGACGGGATCTACGAGCAGTACTTC
CASSGDGIYEQYF
>TRBV14|TRBD2|many|TRBJ2-5
TGTGCCAGCAGCTTGCGACTAGCGGGACAAGAGACCCAGTACTTC
CASSLRLAGQETQYF
>TRBV9|NA|NA|TRBJ2-5
TGTGCCAGCAGCGTAGCTTCCCCGGGCAGGGGAGAGGAGACCCAGTACTTC
CASSVASPGRGEETQYF
>TRBV15|TRBD1|once|TRBJ1-5
TGTGCCACCAGCAGTGGCAGGGGGTTGCGAAACAATCAGCCCCAGCATTTT
CATSSGRGLRNNQPQHF
>TRBV18|NA|NA|TRBJ1-2
TGTGCCAGCTCACCAAGCGGGGGGAATAGCTATGGCTACACCTTC
CASSPSGGNSYGYTF
>TRBV15|TRBD2|NA|TRBJ2-2
TGTGCCACCAGCAGAGGGGGACTAGCAGACACCGGGGAGCTGTTTTTT
CATSRGGLADTGELFF
>TRBV6-1|TRBD2|many|TRBJ2-2
TGTGCCAGCAGTGCAAGCGGGATAGACACCGGGGAGCTGTTTTTT
CASSASGIDTGELFF
>TRBV2|NA|many|TRBJ2-7
TGTGCCAGCAGTGAAGGGGAGCCCTCAAGCTCCTACGAGCAGTACTTC
CASSEGEPSSSYEQYF
>TRBV7-3|NA|many|TRBJ2-7
TGTGCCAGCAGCCCGACCAAGCAGTACTTC
CASSPTKQYF
>TRBV7-2|NA|few|TRBJ1-5
TGTGCCAGCAGCCTAAACCGAGGTGATCAGCCCCAGCATTTT
CASSLNRGDQPQHF
>TRBV7-2|NA|NA|TRBJ1-2
TGTGCCAGCAGCCCGGACGCAGGGTTGGACTATGGCTACACCTTC
CASSPDAGLDYGYTF
>TRBV2|TRBD1|few|TRBJ2-6
TGTGCCAGCACCCGACAGGGAACTGGGGCCAACGTCCTGACTTTC
CASTRQGTGANVLTF
>TRBV10-3|NA|few|TRBJ2-2
TGTGCCATCAGTGAGTCCGTCAGTACCGGGGAGCTGTCTTGG
CAISESVSTGELSW
>TRBV7-6|TRBD2|NA|TRBJ2-2
TGTGCCAGCAGCCCCATAGGGACTAGTAGAACCGGGGGGCTGTTTTTT
CASSPIGTSRTGGLFF
>TRBV25-1|NA|NA|TRBJ1-2
TGTGCCAGCAGTGCTTTTGACTATGGCTACACCTTC
CASSAFDYGYTF
>TRBV29-1|NA|many|TRBJ1-1
TGCAGCGCTGGCCCAACTGAAGCTTTCTTT
CSAGPTEAFF
>TRBV7-9|TRBD2|NA|TRBJ2-7
TGCGCCAGCAGCCCTAGCGGTTACAGTTACGAGCAGTACTTC
CASSPSGYSYEQYF
>TRBV20-1|NA|NA|TRBJ1-4
TGCAGTGCCCTTGAGAGGGAAAAACTGTTTTTT
CSALEREKLFF
>TRBV7-9|NA|many|TRBJ1-1
TGTGCCAGCCGGGTGTTTGGGCTGCACACTGAAGCTTTCTTT
CASRVFGLHTEAFF
>TRBV5-1|NA|NA|TRBJ1-2
TGCGCCAGCAGCCTCGGGGACACCCACTATTGCTACACCTTC
CASSLGDTHYCYTF
>TRBV6-5|NA|many|TRBJ1-6
TGTGCCAGCAGTCAGCGGGACGCATATAATTCACCCCTCCACTTT
CASSQRDAYNSPLHF
>TRBV29-1|NA|NA|TRBJ1-1
TGCAGCGTTGTTGCGGTGGGGAACCTGGTCCCTGAAGCTTTCTTT
CSVVAVGNLVPEAFF
>TRBV13|NA|many|TRBJ1-1
TGTGCCAGCAGCTGGGGCAGACGAGTCGCTTTCTTT
CASSWGRRVAFF
>TRBV2|NA|NA|TRBJ1-6
TGTGCCAGCAGTGAAAAGTCGGTTGAGGCTTCACCCCTCCACTTT
CASSEKSVEASPLHF
>TRBV2|NA|NA|TRBJ1-1
TGTGCCAGCAGTGAACAGGGGCTGGACACTGAAGCTTTCTTT
CASSEQGLDTEAFF
>TRBV6-1|TRBD1|NA|TRBJ2-7
TGTGCCAGCGGGACAGGGACTCCATCCTACGAGCAGTACTTC
CASGTGTPSYEQYF
>TRBV6-4|NA|many|TRBJ2-2
TGTGCCAGCAGTGACTCAGGGGAAACCGGGGAGCTGTTTTTT
CASSDSGETGELFF
>TRBV7-3|NA|few|TRBJ1-2
TGCGCCAGCAGCTCGCCCCGGGGGGGCGCAGGGCCGCTCACCTTC
CASSSPRGGAGPLTF
>TRBV20-1|NA|once|TRBJ1-1
TGCAGTGGGGCCACTGAAGCTTTCTTT
CSGATEAFF
>TRBV4-1|NA|many|TRBJ1-6
TGCGCCAGCAGCCAGCCGCAGAATTCACCCCTCCACTTT
CASSQPQNSPLHF
>TRBV15|TRBD2|NA|TRBJ2-7
TGTGCTACAGGCGGGAGTTCCTACGAGCAGTACTTC
CATGGSSYEQYF
>TRBV4-1|TRBD1|many|TRBJ2-2
TGCGCCAGTAAGAGACAGGGGTCGAACACCGGGGAGCTGTTTTTT
CASKRQGSNTGELFF
>TRBV2|TRBD2|NA|TRBJ2-5
TGTGCCAGCAGTGTTAGGGAGGGCGCAGAGACCCAGTACTTC
CASSVREGAETQYF
>TRBV5-1|NA|NA|TRBJ1-5
TGCGCCAGCAGCTTGGGGATCGATCAGCCCCAGCATTTT
CASSLGIDQPQHF
>TRBV7-2|NA|many|TRBJ1-2
TGTGCCAGCAGCGCCCAGGGTTACTATGGCTACACCTTC
CASSAQGYYGYTF
>TRBV10-3|TRBD1|NA|TRBJ1-6
TGTGCCATCAGTGAGTCCAAGCGGAGGGGGCGTCCCGCACCCCTCCACTTT
CAISESKRRGRPAPLHF
>TRBV15|TRBD1|NA|TRBJ1-1
TGTGCCACCAAGCCAAACCGGGACAGGGGGCCAAGGAGCACTGAAGCTTTCTTT
CATKPNRDRGPRSTEAFF